This TCR beta chain was identified in a study of cytomegalovirus exposure and HLA in healthy donors. Overall study: Later analysis reported that the roughly 120 validation repertoires shared the platform of the roughly 630 first-cohort repertoires. Findings of the study overall: Per published reports, the classifier diagnosed cytomegalovirus status with high specificity and sensitivity. Associated with cytomegalovirus, according to the listing, were some 180 TCR beta chains. Across donors, most TCRs were seen rarely, yet some public ones were widespread.

The CDR3 runs 13 residues. Per germline, CDR1 SQVTM and CDR2 ANQGSEA. V lost 3 bases and J lost 0, with 8 bases in between. Concerning this clone: Its specificity is unknown.

The table came from immunoSEQ multiplex PCR; TCRdb's copy has only in-frame clones and leaves some out. The sample yields some 80,000 clones, roughly 94% seen once. This chain joins TRBV29-1 and TRBJ1-1; D is unclear. The receptor comes from a woman aged 18-29 years in good health and CMV-seronegative. Sequenced: PBMCs. The CDR3 sequence: CSVDFRMNTEAFF. The CDR3 nucleotides read TGCAGCGTTGATTTCAGGATGAACACTGAAGCTTTCTTT.